Shown below are 16 T cell receptor beta chains from a single sample sequenced in a study of T cell repertoires in cytomegalovirus infection. MiXCR, applied by TCRdb to the reads, yields one record per CDR3 protein. The profile shows fewer than 550,000 distinct CDR3 sequences, more than 15% of them singletons. Sequenced sample: CD8+ T cells from PBMCs. Receptor source: a human donor in good health (CMV status not recorded). Some clones in this sample may be carry-over from other donors' samples.

The CDR3 is CASGLADETQYF. As DNA, the CDR3 is TGTGCTAGTGGTTTGGCAGACGAGACCCAGTACTTC. The chain combines TRBV12-5 with TRBJ2-5; D unresolved. Germline V gene lookup returns CDR1 LGHNT and CDR2 FRNRAP. V lost 1 base and J lost 5, with 5 bases in between. CDR3 length: 12 residues. The complete variable domain, with remaining parts taken from reference TRBV12-5 and TRBJ2-5, reads DARVTQTPRHKVTEMGQEVTMRCQPILGHNTVFWYRQTMMQGLELLAYFRNRAPLDDSGMPKDRFSAEMPDATLATLKIQPSEPRDSAVYFCASGLADETQYFGPGTRLLVL.

Ten or more counts support this clonotype. The rearrangement joins TRBV7-6 to TRBJ1-3, with a weak D call TRBD1 (6 bases). Germline lookup yields CDR1 SGHVS and CDR2 FNYEAQ. V dropped 3 bases and J dropped 3 bases, with 12 bases sitting between them. The CDR3 runs to 15 residues. The DNA for the CDR3 is TGTGCCAGCAGCTTGGAGCTAGGGGGTGGAAACACCATATATTTT. This translates into CASSLELGGGNTIYF.

This clonotype was seen ten or more times. Written as DNA, the CDR3 is TGTGCCAGCAGTGGCGAGGACAGGGCCTCCTACGAGCAGTACTTC. This encodes CASSGEDRASYEQYF. The rearrangement joins TRBV2 to TRBJ2-7, with 8 bases lining up with TRBD1. J lost 0 bases, V lost 4 bases, and 5 bases had no gene match. CDR1 SNHLY and CDR2 FYNNEI come from the germline V gene. This CDR3 spans 15 amino acids.

This clonotype showed up just a few times. V usage is TRBV6-5 and J usage is TRBJ1-5; 7 bases fit TRBD1. The CDR3 spans 15 residues. Germline V gives CDR1 MNHEY, CDR2 SVGAGI. V shed 0 bases and J 4 bases; nucleotides not matched to a gene: 3. This CDR3 is CASSYSGQTNQPQHF. Written as DNA, the CDR3 is TGTGCCAGCAGTTACTCGGGACAGACTAATCAGCCCCAGCATTTT.

The J gene is TRBJ2-4, the V gene TRBV28; 11 bases are a match to TRBD2. J gave up 0 bases and V 2 bases, and 6 bases lay outside the gene matches. CDR1 and CDR2 from the germline V gene are MDHEN and SYDVKM. The CDR3 sequence is 18 residues long. For the CDR3, the DNA is TGTGCCAGCAGTTTAGGGGTAGCGGGAGGGCGAGCCAAAAACATTCAGTACTTC. Translating it yields CASSLGVAGGRAKNIQYF.

This clonotype was recorded many times. The rearrangement uses TRBV19 and TRBJ2-7; D may match TRBD1 or TRBD2 (5 bases each). Germline lookup yields CDR1 LNHDA and CDR2 SQIVND (reference sequence). Trimming removed 4 bases at V and 1 base at J, with 11 bases between. The length of the CDR3 is 14 residues. This chain's CDR3 is CASSTRDGSYEQYF. The DNA of the CDR3 is TGTGCCAGTAGTACCCGGGACGGATCCTACGAGCAGTACTTC.

This clonotype was detected only a few times. This sequence joins TRBV6-1 and TRBJ2-7; no reliable D call. CDR3 length: 16 residues. V shed 1 base and J shed 2 bases, with 15 bases lying between them. Per germline, CDR1 MNHNS and CDR2 SASEGT. The DNA of the CDR3 is TGTGCCAGCAGTGAAGAGGTTTCGGGCGCGACCTACGAGCAGTACTTC. It translates to CASSEEVSGATYEQYF.

This chain joins TRBV11-2 and TRBJ2-7; D may be TRBD2 (5 bases). Germline-derived CDR1 and CDR2 are SGHAT and FQNNGV. The V and J ends lost 5 bases and 6 bases respectively, with 23 bases between them. This CDR3 is 16 amino acids long. CDR3 nucleotides: TGTGCCAGCAGCCAGACCCTAGCTGGGCTATTCCCCGAGCAGTACTTC. Its translation: CASSQTLAGLFPEQYF. The full variable domain, its missing parts supplied by reference TRBV11-2 and TRBJ2-7, is EAGVAQSPRYKIIEKRQSVAFWCNPISGHATLYWYQQILGQGPKLLIQFQNNGVVDDSQLPKDRFSAERLKGVDSTLKIQPAKLEDSAVYLCASSQTLAGLFPEQYFGPGTRLTVT.

This clonotype was seen a few times. The CDR3 nucleotides are TGCGCCAGCAGCGGGGCAGGGGCGGACACTGAAGCTTTCTTT. Protein sequence: CASSGAGADTEAFF. The V and J genes are TRBV4-1 and TRBJ1-1; D may be TRBD1 (6 bases). V gave up 5 bases and J gave up 3 bases, with 13 bases separating them. CDR1 is MGHRA, CDR2 YSYEKL, per germline. The CDR3 is 14 residues long.

This clonotype was counted only a few times. The V gene is TRBV20-1, the J gene TRBJ1-5; 7 bases fit TRBD1. Germline V CDR1 and CDR2: DFQATT, SNEGSKA (reference sequence). The CDR3 consists of 14 residues. The trim removed 0 bases at V and 5 bases at J, leaving 4 bases unmatched. This chain's CDR3 is CSAREGGRDQPQHF. Written as DNA, the CDR3 is TGCAGTGCTAGAGAAGGGGGCAGGGATCAGCCCCAGCATTTT.

This clonotype was picked up many times. This chain links TRBV6-5 with TRBJ2-7, with 7 bases that match TRBD1. The CDR3 runs 14 residues. V shed 6 bases, J shed 2 bases, and the junction held 7 bases outside the gene matches. Per germline, CDR1 MNHEY and CDR2 SVGAGI. CDR3 loop: CASRFQGVAYEQYF. As DNA, the CDR3 is TGTGCCAGCAGATTCCAGGGGGTCGCCTACGAGCAGTACTTC.

This clonotype has a count of ten or more. This chain links TRBV12-3 or TRBV12-4 with TRBJ1-1; D remains ambiguous. The CDR3 has 13 amino acids. V was shortened by 2 bases and J by 8 bases, with 12 bases between the two germline ends. CDR3 DNA sequence: TGTGCCAGCAGTTTATCTACGTCGCAAGAAGCTTTCTTT. As protein: CASSLSTSQEAFF.

This clonotype was detected many times. V and J are TRBV28 and TRBJ1-1, with 9 bases matching TRBD1. In germline, CDR1 is MDHEN, CDR2 SYDVKM. Trimming at V came to 4 bases and at J to 2 bases, leaving 2 bases not matched to a gene. The CDR3 has 14 amino acids. The CDR3 DNA is TGTGCCAGCAGTTGGGACAGGGCCAACACTGAAGCTTTCTTT. Translation: CASSWDRANTEAFF.

Points on this clonotype: A junction end diverges from the germline sequence, so it may reflect a read error. The CDR3 coding sequence is TGTGCCAGCACTGAATCCGGGGACGGAGCCTACGAGCAGTACTTC. Protein product: CASTESGDGAYEQYF. The V gene is TRBV2, the J gene TRBJ2-7, with D perhaps given as TRBD1 or TRBD2 (5 bases each). This CDR3 spans 15 amino acids. In germline, CDR1 is SNHLY, CDR2 FYNNEI.

This clonotype has a count of ten or more. The CDR3 DNA reads as TGTGCCAGCAGCCCCAGGGAAGCTCCTCGAGCGGAGACCCAGTACTTC. It translates to CASSPREAPRAETQYF. This rearrangement joins TRBV7-9 to TRBJ2-5; perhaps TRBD1 as D (5 bases). V shed 5 bases and J shed 5 bases, with 21 bases lying between them. The CDR3 loop spans 16 amino acids. Germline V gene data show CDR1 as SEHNR and CDR2 as FQNEAQ (reference sequence).

This clonotype came up many times. This chain uses TRBV24-1 with TRBJ2-5; no definite D call. Per the germline V gene, CDR1 is KGHDR and CDR2 is SFDVKD. The CDR3 spans 13 residues. Trimming removed 1 base from V and 5 bases from J, with 7 bases in between. This chain's CDR3 is CATSDLAGETQYF. CDR3 coding DNA: TGTGCCACCAGTGATTTAGCTGGGGAGACCCAGTACTTC.